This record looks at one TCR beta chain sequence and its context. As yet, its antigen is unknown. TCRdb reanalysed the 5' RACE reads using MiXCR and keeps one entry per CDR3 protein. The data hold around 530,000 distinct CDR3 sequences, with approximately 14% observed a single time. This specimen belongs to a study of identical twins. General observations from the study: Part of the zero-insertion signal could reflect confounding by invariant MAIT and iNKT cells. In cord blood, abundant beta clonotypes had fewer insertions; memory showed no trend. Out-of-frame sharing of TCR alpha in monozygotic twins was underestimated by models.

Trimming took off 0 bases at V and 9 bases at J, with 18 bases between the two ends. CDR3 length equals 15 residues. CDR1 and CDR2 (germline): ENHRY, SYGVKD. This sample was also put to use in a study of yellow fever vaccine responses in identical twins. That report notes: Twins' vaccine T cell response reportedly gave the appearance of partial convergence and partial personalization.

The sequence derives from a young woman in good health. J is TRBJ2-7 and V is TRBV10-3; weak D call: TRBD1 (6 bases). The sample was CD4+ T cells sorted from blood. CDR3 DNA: TGTGCCATCAGTGAGTCGGGACAAGCTACCCTAGGGCAGTACTTC. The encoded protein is CAISESGQATLGQYF.